Presented here are 8 T cell receptor beta chains from one specimen sequenced in a study of cytomegalovirus exposure and HLA in healthy donors. Use of 60 Vbeta and 13 Jbeta primers characterized the PCR. Data came from immunoSEQ multiplex PCR; TCRdb stores just in-frame clones and leaves some out. The top ten hold around 0.33% of the sample, which has approximately 270,000 clones, about 80% seen once. The sample taken for sequencing was PBMCs. The receptors shown here come from a girl aged 2 to 10 in good health and CMV-seronegative.

J is TRBJ2-7 and V is TRBV25-1; TRBD1 might be the D (5 bases). CDR1 is MGHDK, CDR2 SYGVNS, per germline. CDR3 length: 12 amino acids. Trimming took 4 bases from V and 12 from J, leaving 16 bases between them. The CDR3 DNA reads TGTGCCAGCAGTGGGGGCCACGGTTTAAGGTACTTC. Encoded protein: CASSGGHGLRYF.

The chain has TRBV19 and TRBJ2-1, with a tentative D call TRBD1 (6 bases). Germline V lookup: CDR1 LNHDA, CDR2 SQIVND (reference sequence). Between the trimmed V and J ends, which lost 5 bases and 1 base, there was a span of 12 bases. The CDR3 totals 15 residues. CDR3 sequence (DNA): TGTGCCAGTAGTTGGGAAGGGGGTTCCTACAATGAGCAGTTCTTC. Protein sequence: CASSWEGGSYNEQFF.

There are a few counts of this clone. The gene calls are TRBV6-5 and TRBJ1-2; the match to TRBD1 covers 9 bases. Germline V CDR1 and CDR2: MNHEY, SVGAGI. V shed 11 bases, J shed 2 bases, and the junction held 12 bases outside the gene matches. The CDR3 contains 15 residues. The CDR3 coding sequence is TGTGCCGCCAGGGCATGGGACAGGGAGAACTATGGCTACACCTTC. Translating it yields CAARAWDRENYGYTF.

This chain connects TRBV7-8 to TRBJ2-1, with 14 bases identical to TRBD2. The V gene end was trimmed by 3 bases and the J gene end by 8 bases; junction bases not matched to a gene: 3. The V gene's germline CDR1 is SGHVS and CDR2 FQNEAQ. The CDR3 runs 15 residues. The CDR3 DNA sequence: TGTGCCAGCAGCTTGGGGACTAGCGGGGGCCATGAGCAGTTCTTC. Its translation is CASSLGTSGGHEQFF. The full variable domain, rest sourced from reference TRBV7-8 and TRBJ2-1, is GAGVSQSPRYKVAKRGQDVALRCDPISGHVSLFWYQQALGQGPEFLTYFQNEAQLDKSGLPSDRFFAERPEGSVSTLKIQRTQQEDSAVYLCASSLGTSGGHEQFFGPGTRLTVL.

The rearrangement links TRBV2 to TRBJ1-5, with D unclear. The germline gives CDR1 SNHLY, CDR2 FYNNEI. Trimming removed 3 bases at V and 0 bases at J, with 9 bases between. The CDR3 has 15 amino acids. Written as DNA, the CDR3 is TGTGCCAGCAGTGACGGAGCCTATAGCAATCAGCCCCAGCATTTT. This encodes CASSDGAYSNQPQHF.

This clone has just a few counts. The sample contains more than one DNA sequence encoding this CDR3. V gene TRBV30 combines with J gene TRBJ1-1, with D maybe TRBD1 (6 bases). Trimming shortened V by 0 bases and J by 1 base, and 6 bases separated the two germline ends. This CDR3 spans 13 amino acids. Germline V lookup: CDR1 GTSNPN, CDR2 SVGIG (reference sequence). DNA for the CDR3: TGTGCCTGGAGTGTACAGGGGAACACTGAAGCTTTCTTT. It translates to CAWSVQGNTEAFF.

V gene TRBV13 combines with J gene TRBJ2-1; unclear D gene. The germline gives CDR1 PRHDT, CDR2 FYEKMQ (reference sequence). Between the trimmed V and J ends, which lost 5 bases and 0 bases, there was a span of 5 bases. The CDR3 extends over 13 amino acids. Written as DNA, the CDR3 is TGTGCCAGCAGCCGTTACTCCTACAATGAGCAGTTCTTC. Protein product: CASSRYSYNEQFF.

With regard to this clone: In the same sample, other DNA sequences code for this CDR3. The chain is built from TRBV18 and TRBJ1-5; possible D gene TRBD1, 5 bases. Germline V gene lookup returns CDR1 KGHSH and CDR2 LQKENI. Trimming removed 3 bases from V and 5 bases from J, with 8 bases in between. This CDR3 spans 13 amino acids. CDR3 DNA sequence: TGTGCCAGCTCACCCCAGGGCGATCAGCCCCAGCATTTT. Translation gives CASSPQGDQPQHF.